This TCR beta chain was recorded in a study of blood T cell repertoires in COVID-19. The V gene's germline CDR1 is SGHRS and CDR2 YFSETQ. There are 16 residues in the CDR3. Deletions cut 4 bases from V and 7 bases from J, with 24 bases between. Using immunoSEQ multiplex PCR, the repertoire was profiled, and TCRdb retains in-frame clones only, with some absent. The sample has around 200,000 clones, about 86% seen once; the top ten hold over 2.5%. The sequenced material came from peripheral blood. The sequence came from a human donor with acute or convalescent COVID-19. The donor label of this sample is uncertain. The chain joins TRBV5-1 to TRBJ2-7; D is unclear. In nucleotides, the CDR3 is TGCGCCAGCAGCCCACCCGCGTCCACCTCACTGAGGGAGCAGTACTTC. Translating gives CASSPPASTSLREQYF.